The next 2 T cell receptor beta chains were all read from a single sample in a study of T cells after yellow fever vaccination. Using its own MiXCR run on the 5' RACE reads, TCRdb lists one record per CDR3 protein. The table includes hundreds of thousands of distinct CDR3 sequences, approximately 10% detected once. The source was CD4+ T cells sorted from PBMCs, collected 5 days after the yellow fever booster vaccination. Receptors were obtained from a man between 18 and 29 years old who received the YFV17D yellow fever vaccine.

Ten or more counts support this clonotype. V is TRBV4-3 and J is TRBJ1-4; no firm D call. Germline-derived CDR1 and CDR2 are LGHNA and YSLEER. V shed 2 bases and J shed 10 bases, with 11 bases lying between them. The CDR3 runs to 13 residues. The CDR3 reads CASSQPLLGKLFF. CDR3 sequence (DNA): TGCGCCAGCAGCCAACCGCTACTCGGAAAACTGTTTTTT.

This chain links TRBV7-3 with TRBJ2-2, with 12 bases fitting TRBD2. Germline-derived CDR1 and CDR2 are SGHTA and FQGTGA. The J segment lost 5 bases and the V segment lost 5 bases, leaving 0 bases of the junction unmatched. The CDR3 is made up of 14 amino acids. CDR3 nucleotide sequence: TGTGCCAGCAGCGGACTAGCGGGAACCGGGGAGCTGTTTTTT. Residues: CASSGLAGTGELFF.